This T cell receptor (delta chain) was captured in a study of gamma-delta T cells after stem cell transplantation. Per germline, CDR1 TSWWSYY and CDR2 QGS. This CDR3 contains 20 residues. With V trimmed by 9 bases and J by 0 bases, 19 bases remained unmatched. TCRdb applied CATT to the RT-PCR reads for clone calling. This repertoire shows around 16,000 delta-chain clones, less than 10% found once; its top ten account for 62%. Within the sample, this clone is medium-sized. Distinct nucleotide sequences in the sample also encode this CDR3. Sequenced: gamma-delta T cells. This receptor was taken from a human donor. It is not recorded whose cells these are; they may come from a transplant donor. J is TRDJ1 and V is TRDV1; 13 nucleotides match TRDD3. The CDR3 loop reads CALWGFLPVLGDTDTDKLIF. Here the CDR3 DNA reads TGTGCTCTGTGGGGCTTCCTACCTGTACTGGGGGATACGGACACCGATAAACTCATCTTT.